The T cell receptor (beta chain) described here comes from a study of blood T cell repertoires in COVID-19. The method was immunoSEQ multiplex PCR; TCRdb's version includes in-frame clones alone and lacks a portion of them. The repertoire holds approximately 76,000 clones, with about 80% as singletons. Material for sequencing was peripheral blood. This TCR was recovered from a man aged 45-65 years with acute or convalescent COVID-19.

The CDR3 spells CASSPRTGISSGANVLTF. The CDR3 coding sequence is TGTGCCAGCAGCCCGCGGACAGGGATTAGCTCTGGGGCCAACGTCCTGACTTTC. The chain is built from TRBV9 and TRBJ2-6; TRBD1 matches 8 bases. Losses at the gene ends were 4 bases for V and 0 bases for J; bases not matched to a gene: 9. CDR3 length: 18 amino acids. CDR1 and CDR2 from the germline V gene are SGDLS and YYNGEE.